A single sample is the source of the 6 T cell receptor beta chains below, sequenced in a study of CD8+CD57+ T cells in acquired aplastic anemia. For CDR3 and TCR beta VDJ profiling, genomic DNA was the template used. TCRdb called the reads again in MiXCR, with one record for every CDR3 protein. The sample gives about half a million distinct CDR3 sequences, about a third of which show up once; nearly 0.85% is in the top ten. An expansion of CD8+CD57+ cells by flow cytometry had been shown in patients chosen for sequencing. The sequencing sample was made of sorted CD4+, CD8+, or CD8+CD57+ T cells (not recorded which) from PBMCs. The origin of the receptors is a human donor with aplastic anemia.

The chain is built from TRBV25-1 and TRBJ1-2; possibly TRBD1 for D (5 bases). Germline V CDR1 and CDR2: MGHDK, SYGVNS. This CDR3 spans 15 amino acids. V lost 11 bases to trimming and J lost 4 bases, with 23 bases between them. CDR3 DNA: TGTGCCTGGAGTGTACAGGCCGGGATATCCTATGGCTACACCTTC. Translation gives CAWSVQAGISYGYTF.

This clonotype was seen a handful of times. Here the CDR3 DNA reads TGTGCCAGCAGCTTGGCCATCGGCAGGGGTTACGAGCAGTACTTC. Translating gives CASSLAIGRGYEQYF. The chain is built from TRBV5-5 and TRBJ2-7; D possibly corresponds to TRBD1 (6 bases). V lost 0 bases and J lost 4, with 14 bases in between. CDR1 and CDR2 from the germline V gene are SGHKS and YYEKEE (reference sequence). The CDR3 loop spans 15 amino acids.

This clonotype was observed at least ten times. This chain connects TRBV20-1 to TRBJ1-5; 9 bases fit TRBD1. Trimming took 6 bases from V and 6 from J; bases not matched to a gene: 6. CDR3 length equals 13 residues. Germline CDR1 and CDR2: DFQATT and SNEGSKA (reference sequence). The CDR3 reads CSAQTGGSQPQHF. The DNA of the CDR3 is TGCAGTGCACAGACAGGGGGGAGTCAGCCCCAGCATTTT.

The chain has TRBV5-1 and TRBJ2-3; 8 bases line up with TRBD2. CDR3 length: 15 residues. CDR1 and CDR2 from the germline V gene are SGHRS and YFSETQ. Germline trimming cut 4 bases from V and 2 bases from J; bases unmatched to any gene: 6. The CDR3 is CASSPSGSATDTQYF. CDR3 sequence (DNA): TGCGCCAGCAGCCCAAGCGGGAGCGCCACAGATACGCAGTATTTT.

The genes are TRBV15 and TRBJ1-5; D unclear. This CDR3 is built from 16 residues. V lost 1 base and J 3 bases, leaving 13 bases between the germline ends. The germline V gene encodes CDR1 LNHNV and CDR2 YYDKDF (reference sequence). In nucleotides, the CDR3 is TGTGCCACCAGCAGAGTTGAAGCGGTCCCCAATCAGCCCCAGCATTTT. This encodes CATSRVEAVPNQPQHF. Combining the CDR3 with reference TRBV15 and TRBJ1-5 gives the whole variable domain DAMVIQNPRYQVTQFGKPVTLSCSQTLNHNVMYWYQQKSSQAPKLLFHYYDKDFNNEADTPDNFQSRRPNTSFCFLDIRSPGLGDTAMYLCATSRVEAVPNQPQHFGDGTRLSIL.

The table lists this clonotype with many counts. The CDR3 DNA is TGTGCCATCAGTGAGTCGACTGCGAATTCACCCCTCCACTTT. This translates into CAISESTANSPLHF. J is TRBJ1-6 and V is TRBV10-3, with no clear D. Germline V lookup: CDR1 ENHRY, CDR2 SYGVKD. V gave up 0 bases and J gave up 7 bases, with 7 bases separating them. CDR3 size: 14 residues.